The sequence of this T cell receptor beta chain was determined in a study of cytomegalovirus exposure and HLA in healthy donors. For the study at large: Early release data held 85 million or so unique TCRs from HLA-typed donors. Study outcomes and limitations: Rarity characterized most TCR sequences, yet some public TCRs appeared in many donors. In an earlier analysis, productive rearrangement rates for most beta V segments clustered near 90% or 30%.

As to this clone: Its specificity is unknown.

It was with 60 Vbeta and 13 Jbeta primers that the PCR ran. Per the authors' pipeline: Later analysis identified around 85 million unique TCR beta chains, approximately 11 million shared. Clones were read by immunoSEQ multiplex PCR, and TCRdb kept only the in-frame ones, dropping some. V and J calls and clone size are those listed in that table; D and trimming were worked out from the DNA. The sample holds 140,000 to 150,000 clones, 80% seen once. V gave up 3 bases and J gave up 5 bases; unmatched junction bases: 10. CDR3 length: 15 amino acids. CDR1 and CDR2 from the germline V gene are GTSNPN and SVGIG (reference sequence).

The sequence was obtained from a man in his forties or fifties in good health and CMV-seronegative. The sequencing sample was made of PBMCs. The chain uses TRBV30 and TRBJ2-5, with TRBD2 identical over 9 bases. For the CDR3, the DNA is TGTGCCTGGAGACCAGGGACTAGCCGGGTGGAGACCCAGTACTTC. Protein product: CAWRPGTSRVETQYF.